What follows are 27 T cell receptor beta chains derived from one specimen sequenced in a study of blood T cell repertoires in COVID-19. Produced via immunoSEQ multiplex PCR; TCRdb's table is partial and in-frame only. The sample has under 300,000 clones; approximately 83% are singletons. Sequences were obtained from peripheral blood. The receptors stem from a woman aged 50 to 65 who had recovered from COVID-19.

This clone was observed a few times. DNA of the CDR3: TGTGCCAGCAGCTTGGAGCGCACAGATACGCAGTATTTT. Its protein product is CASSLERTDTQYF. The V call is TRBV5-5, the J call TRBJ2-3; D uncertain. The germline CDR1 and CDR2 sequences are SGHKS and YYEKEE (reference sequence). The CDR3 spans 13 residues. The V gene lost 0 bases and the J gene lost 1 base, with 3 bases spanning the gap.

The V call is TRBV7-2, the J call TRBJ2-2; TRBD2 agrees at 10 bases. In germline, CDR1 is SGHTA, CDR2 FQGNSA. V lost 8 bases to trimming and J lost 7 bases; unmatched junction nucleotides: 7. The CDR3 loop spans 14 amino acids. CDR3 bases: TGTGCCAGCGGAATTAGCGGGAGGATCGGGGAGCTGTTTTTT. Translation: CASGISGRIGELFF.

This clone occurred a few times. The chain's CDR3 is CASSLRDIYNEKLFF. The DNA of the CDR3 is TGTGCCAGCAGCCTCCGGGACATATATAATGAAAAACTGTTTTTT. V usage is TRBV11-2 and J usage is TRBJ1-4, with D possibly matching TRBD1 (6 bases). V shed 5 bases and J shed 4 bases, with 14 bases lying between them. The CDR3 consists of 15 residues. The germline V gene encodes CDR1 SGHAT and CDR2 FQNNGV.

V usage is TRBV27 and J usage is TRBJ1-1; D perhaps matches TRBD1 (6 bases). The germline V and J ends were trimmed by 6 bases and 1 base, with 15 bases remaining between them. CDR3 length: 15 residues. Looked up from germline, CDR1 is MNHEY and CDR2 is SMNVEV (reference sequence). The CDR3 here is CASRSPLRGNTEAFF. The CDR3 nucleotides are TGTGCCAGCAGAAGCCCTCTCAGGGGGAACACTGAAGCTTTCTTT.

J is TRBJ2-5 and V is TRBV12-3 or TRBV12-4, with D uncertain. The CDR3 length is 13 residues. V gave up 7 bases and J gave up 7 bases, with 16 bases separating them. This CDR3 is CASTSPPLGTQYF. CDR3 coding DNA: TGTGCCAGCACCTCTCCCCCTCTAGGGACCCAGTACTTC.

The chain is built from TRBV28 and TRBJ1-6, with D maybe TRBD1 (5 bases). Deletions cut 5 bases from V and 10 bases from J, with 18 bases between. Germline CDR1 MDHEN, CDR2 SYDVKM. This CDR3 comprises 15 residues. This CDR3 reads CASSPSGGFRSPLHF. CDR3 DNA: TGTGCCAGCAGTCCCTCGGGGGGTTTTCGATCACCCCTCCACTTT. The complete variable domain, with remaining parts taken from reference TRBV28 and TRBJ1-6, reads DVKVTQSSRYLVKRTGEKVFLECVQDMDHENMFWYRQDPGLGLRLIYFSYDVKMKEKGDIPEGYSVSREKKERFSLILESASTNQTSMYLCASSPSGGFRSPLHFGNGTRLTVT.

The rearrangement links TRBV19 to TRBJ1-5; no definite D call. The CDR3 sequence is 12 residues long. The ends were cut back, 7 bases at V and 7 bases at J, with 11 bases in the middle. Looked up from germline, CDR1 is LNHDA and CDR2 is SQIVND (reference sequence). The CDR3 sequence is CASTLGSQPQHF. The CDR3 DNA sequence: TGTGCCAGTACTTTGGGGAGCCAGCCCCAGCATTTT.

This clone has just one count. The CDR3 region has the DNA TGTGCCAGCAGGGGTGGGCTTGAAAAACTGTTTTTT. Its protein is CASRGGLEKLFF. The gene calls are TRBV2 and TRBJ1-4, with unresolved D. CDR1 and CDR2 (germline): SNHLY, FYNNEI. The CDR3 extends over 12 amino acids. Trimming took off 6 bases at V and 7 bases at J, with 9 bases between the two ends.

The rearrangement uses TRBV5-8 and TRBJ2-3; 12 positions match TRBD2. The CDR3 has 16 residues. The V and J ends lost 3 bases and 4 bases, in that order; junction bases with no gene match: 6. The germline gives CDR1 SGHTS, CDR2 YDEGEE. CDR3: CASSSLLAGGADTQYF. CDR3 DNA sequence: TGTGCCAGCAGCTCCCTTCTAGCGGGGGGGGCAGATACGCAGTATTTT.

The chain is built from TRBV5-4 and TRBJ1-4; 10 bases line up with TRBD1. With V trimmed by 4 bases and J by 2 bases, 5 bases remained unmatched. CDR1 is SGHNT, CDR2 YYREEE, per germline (reference sequence). CDR3 length: 16 residues. The chain's CDR3 is CASSLGTGATNEKLFF. The CDR3 DNA reads as TGTGCCAGCAGCCTGGGGACAGGGGCCACTAATGAAAAACTGTTTTTT.

The J gene is TRBJ2-5, the V gene TRBV28; maybe TRBD1 (6 bases). V lost 7 bases and J lost 7, with 19 bases in between. This CDR3 region has 14 residues. Germline V gene lookup returns CDR1 MDHEN and CDR2 SYDVKM. CDR3 protein: CASIPGTMDGTQYF. As DNA, the CDR3 is TGTGCCAGCATTCCCGGGACAATGGACGGGACCCAGTACTTC.

The chain is built from TRBV5-4 and TRBJ2-3, with 9 bases that match TRBD2. Trimming removed 0 bases from V and 2 bases from J; junction bases left unmatched: 7. This CDR3 has 17 residues. Germline CDR1 and CDR2: SGHNT and YYREEE (reference sequence). DNA for the CDR3: TGTGCCAGCAGCTTGGGATCTGGCGGGGGGGTCACAGATACGCAGTATTTT. Protein product: CASSLGSGGGVTDTQYF.

This chain uses TRBV19 with TRBJ2-7, with TRBD2 as a possible D gene (6 bases). This CDR3 region has 15 residues. Germline V CDR1 and CDR2: LNHDA, SQIVND (reference sequence). V lost 2 bases and J 0 bases, leaving 11 bases between the germline ends. The CDR3 loop reads CASSIKEGSSYEQYF. CDR3 coding DNA: TGTGCCAGTAGTATAAAGGAGGGTTCCTCCTACGAGCAGTACTTC.

The chain carries TRBV10-2 and TRBJ2-6, with D possibly matching TRBD2 (5 bases). Trimming took off 2 bases at V and 0 bases at J, with 14 bases between the two ends. This CDR3 has 18 residues. Germline loops: CDR1 WSHSY, CDR2 SAAADI. CDR3 in amino acids: CASSEGFRGNSGANVLTF. The DNA for the CDR3 is TGCGCCAGCAGTGAGGGGTTCCGGGGTAACTCTGGGGCCAACGTCCTGACTTTC.

This chain uses TRBV24-1 with TRBJ2-2, with 13 positions matching TRBD2. Germline CDR1 KGHDR, CDR2 SFDVKD. This CDR3 contains 19 residues. Trimming cost V 4 bases and J 3 bases; bases outside gene matches: 10. CDR3 DNA sequence: TGTGCCACCAGTGACACCACTAGCGGGAGGGCCAAGTACACCGGGGAGCTGTTTTTT. This translates into CATSDTTSGRAKYTGELFF.

The chain has TRBV5-6 and TRBJ1-4, with a possible D match to TRBD1 (5 bases). V lost 7 bases and J 5 bases, leaving 18 bases between the germline ends. Germline values: CDR1 SGHDT, CDR2 YYEEEE. The length of the CDR3 is 15 residues. This chain's CDR3 is CASPSASRENEKLFF. CDR3 sequence (DNA): TGTGCCAGCCCTTCGGCCTCCAGGGAAAATGAAAAACTGTTTTTT.

The chain employs TRBV5-1 and TRBJ2-3; D perhaps matches TRBD1 (6 bases). The germline CDR1 and CDR2 sequences are SGHRS and YFSETQ. The ends were cut back, 5 bases at V and 1 base at J, with 20 bases in the middle. The CDR3 runs to 17 residues. CDR3 coding DNA: TGCGCCAGCAGGGCCACAGGGAGCGGCGTGGGCACAGATACGCAGTATTTT. The encoded protein is CASRATGSGVGTDTQYF.

This chain joins TRBV7-2 and TRBJ2-1; 7 positions match TRBD2. Germline V gives CDR1 SGHTA, CDR2 FQGNSA. Trimming took 5 bases from V and 5 from J; bases not matched to a gene: 9. There are 15 residues in the CDR3. The DNA for the CDR3 is TGTGCCAGCAGCCGCTTGAGGCGGGAGCACAATGAGCAGTTCTTC. Translating it yields CASSRLRREHNEQFF. The whole variable domain, filled in from reference TRBV7-2 and TRBJ2-1, reads GAGVSQSPSNKVTEKGKDVELRCDPISGHTALYWYRQSLGQGLEFLIYFQGNSAPDKSGLPSDRFSAERTGGSVSTLTIQRTQQEDSAVYLCASSRLRREHNEQFFGPGTRLTVL.

This chain links TRBV6-6 with TRBJ1-5; a weak D match, TRBD1 (5 bases). This CDR3 has 18 residues. Germline V CDR1 and CDR2: MNHNY, SVGAGI (reference sequence). V lost 5 bases and J lost 6, with 26 bases in between. The CDR3: CASSPRGFHGDVGQPQHF. Here the CDR3 DNA reads TGTGCCAGCAGTCCTCGGGGGTTTCATGGGGATGTAGGTCAGCCCCAGCATTTT.

The CDR3 DNA sequence: TGTGCCAGCAGCTTAGACGGAGTTAATTCACCCCTCCACTTT. It yields the protein CASSLDGVNSPLHF. The chain uses TRBV7-2 and TRBJ1-6; the D is unclear. Germline values: CDR1 SGHTA, CDR2 FQGNSA. The CDR3 runs 14 residues. The V and J ends lost 1 base and 6 bases respectively, with 7 bases between them.

This chain joins TRBV7-2 and TRBJ1-1; no clear D. The V and J ends lost 1 base and 6 bases respectively, with 15 bases between them. The CDR3 totals 15 residues. Germline CDR1 is SGHTA and CDR2 is FQGNSA. The CDR3 DNA is TGTGCCAGCAGCTTAGAAACGGGTTTGAGGTCTGAAGCTTTCTTT. Encoded protein: CASSLETGLRSEAFF.

The chain combines TRBV10-3 with TRBJ2-7; D not resolved. V gave up 5 bases and J gave up 2 bases, with 4 bases separating them. CDR3 size: 11 residues. Looked up from germline, CDR1 is ENHRY and CDR2 is SYGVKD. CDR3 region: CAISSTYEQYF. The CDR3 region has the DNA TGTGCCATCAGTAGCACCTACGAGCAGTACTTC.

V gene TRBV4-2 combines with J gene TRBJ2-7; D might be TRBD2 (6 bases). The CDR3 consists of 15 residues. V was cut by 0 bases and J by 2 bases, with 11 bases left in between. Germline lookup yields CDR1 LGHNA and CDR2 YNFKEQ. CDR3 DNA sequence: TGTGCCAGCAGCCAAGATCTAGCGAGAACCTACGAGCAGTACTTC. Amino acid sequence: CASSQDLARTYEQYF.

This rearrangement joins TRBV6-5 to TRBJ2-3, with 10 bases that match TRBD1. CDR1 and CDR2 (germline): MNHEY, SVGAGI. The junction had 0 bases not matched to a gene; V was cut back by 2 bases and J by 4 bases. The CDR3 is 14 amino acids. The CDR3 spells CASSYDRGPDTQYF. The CDR3 DNA reads TGTGCCAGCAGTTACGACAGGGGGCCAGATACGCAGTATTTT.

Of note for this clone: The sample holds other DNA sequences that translate to the same CDR3. J is TRBJ1-2 and V is TRBV11-2; TRBD1 aligns across 7 bases. Germline V CDR1 and CDR2: SGHAT, FQNNGV. Unmatched junction bases numbered 3, after V lost 3 bases and J lost 5 bases. The CDR3 is made up of 13 amino acids. The CDR3 coding sequence is TGTGCCAGCAGCTTCGCAGGGGGGTATGGCTACACCTTC. Translated: CASSFAGGYGYTF.

V usage is TRBV4-2 and J usage is TRBJ1-5; TRBD1 matches at 9 bases. Germline V gives CDR1 LGHNA, CDR2 YNFKEQ. V lost 0 bases, J lost 0 bases, and 0 bases stayed unmatched. This CDR3 is 16 amino acids long. CDR3 protein: CASSQEDRGSNQPQHF. CDR3 coding DNA: TGTGCCAGCAGCCAAGAGGACAGGGGTAGCAATCAGCCCCAGCATTTT.

This clone showed up just a few times. The chain joins TRBV5-1 to TRBJ1-4, with 9 bases matching TRBD1. The CDR3 loop spans 16 amino acids. V lost 4 bases and J lost 2; bases outside the gene matches: 6. The germline CDR1 and CDR2 sequences are SGHRS and YFSETQ. CDR3 loop: CASSGGQGPTNEKLFF. As DNA, the CDR3 is TGCGCCAGCAGCGGAGGACAGGGGCCGACTAATGAAAAACTGTTTTTT.